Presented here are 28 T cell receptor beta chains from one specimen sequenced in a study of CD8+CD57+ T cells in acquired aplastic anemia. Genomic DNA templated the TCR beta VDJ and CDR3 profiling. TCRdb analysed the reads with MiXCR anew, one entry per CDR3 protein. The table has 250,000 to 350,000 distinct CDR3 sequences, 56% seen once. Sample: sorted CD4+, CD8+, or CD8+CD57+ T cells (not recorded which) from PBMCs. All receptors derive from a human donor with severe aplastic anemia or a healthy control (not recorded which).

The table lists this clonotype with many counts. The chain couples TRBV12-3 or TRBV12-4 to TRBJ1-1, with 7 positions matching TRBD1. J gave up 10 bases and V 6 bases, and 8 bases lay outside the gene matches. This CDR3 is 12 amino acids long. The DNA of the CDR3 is TGTGCCAGCAGCAATCGACAGGGTGTAGCTTTCTTT. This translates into CASSNRQGVAFF.

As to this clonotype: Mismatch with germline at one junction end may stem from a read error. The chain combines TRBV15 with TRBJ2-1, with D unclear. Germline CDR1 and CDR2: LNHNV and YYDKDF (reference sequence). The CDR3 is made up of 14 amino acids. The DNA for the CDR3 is TGCGCCACCAGCAGAGATCGCTCCACCGCTGAGCAGTTCTTC. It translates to CATSRDRSTAEQFF.

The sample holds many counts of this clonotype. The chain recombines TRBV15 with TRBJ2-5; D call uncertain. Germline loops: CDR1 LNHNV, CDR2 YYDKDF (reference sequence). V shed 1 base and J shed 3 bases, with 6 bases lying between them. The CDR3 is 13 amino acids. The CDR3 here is CATSRAQKETQYF. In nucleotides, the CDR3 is TGTGCCACCAGCAGAGCACAGAAAGAGACCCAGTACTTC.

This CDR3 reads CASSHDSDTEAFF. The CDR3 DNA sequence: TGTGCCAGCAGTCACGACAGTGACACTGAAGCTTTCTTT. This rearrangement joins TRBV7-3 to TRBJ1-1; tentatively, D is TRBD1 (5 bases). Trimming took 6 bases from V and 3 from J, leaving 11 bases between them. There are 13 residues in the CDR3. Germline V CDR1 and CDR2: SGHTA, FQGTGA.

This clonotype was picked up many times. Here the CDR3 DNA reads TGCAGTGCTTGGAAGCAGGGACCCGGGGAGCAGTACTTC. Translated, it gives CSAWKQGPGEQYF. The V call is TRBV20-1, the J call TRBJ2-7; D might be TRBD1 or TRBD2, each matching 5 bases. V lost 5 bases and J 7 bases, leaving 18 bases between the germline ends. CDR1 is DFQATT, CDR2 SNEGSKA, per germline (reference sequence). This CDR3 comprises 13 residues.

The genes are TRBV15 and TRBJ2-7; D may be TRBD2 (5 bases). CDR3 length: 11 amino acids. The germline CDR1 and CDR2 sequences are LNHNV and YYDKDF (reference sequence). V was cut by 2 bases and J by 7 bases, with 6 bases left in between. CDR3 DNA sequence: TGTGCCACCAGCAGAACGGGGGAGCAGTACTTC. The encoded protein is CATSRTGEQYF.

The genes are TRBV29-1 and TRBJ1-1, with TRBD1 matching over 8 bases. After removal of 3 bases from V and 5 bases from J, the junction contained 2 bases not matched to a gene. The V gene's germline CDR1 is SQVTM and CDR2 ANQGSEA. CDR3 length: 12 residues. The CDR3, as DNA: TGCAGCGTTGACAGGGGGCAAACTGAAGCTTTCTTT. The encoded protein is CSVDRGQTEAFF.

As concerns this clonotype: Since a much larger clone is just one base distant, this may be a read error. Here the CDR3 DNA reads TGTGCCAGCAGGCCCAGGAAGGTAGCGGGGTTCTCGGCGGATACGCAGTATTTT. This encodes CASRPRKVAGFSADTQYF. J is TRBJ2-3 and V is TRBV6-1, with TRBD2 matching 8 bases. The germline gives CDR1 MNHNS, CDR2 SASEGT. V was clipped by 6 bases and J by 6 bases; unmatched bases: 20. This CDR3 is built from 18 residues.

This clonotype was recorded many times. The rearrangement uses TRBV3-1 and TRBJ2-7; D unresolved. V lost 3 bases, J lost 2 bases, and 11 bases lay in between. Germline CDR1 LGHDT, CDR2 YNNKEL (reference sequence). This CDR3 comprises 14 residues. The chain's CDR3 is CASSQIQNAYEQYF. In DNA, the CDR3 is TGTGCCAGCAGCCAGATACAGAATGCCTACGAGCAGTACTTC.

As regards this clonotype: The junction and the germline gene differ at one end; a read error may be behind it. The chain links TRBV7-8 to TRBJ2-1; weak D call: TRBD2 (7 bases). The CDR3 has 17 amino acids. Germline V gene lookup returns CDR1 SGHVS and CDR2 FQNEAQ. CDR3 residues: CASTLREWGGLYNEQFF. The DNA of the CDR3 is TGTGCCAGCACCTTAAGAGAGTGGGGGGGCCTCTACAATGAGCAGTTCTTC.

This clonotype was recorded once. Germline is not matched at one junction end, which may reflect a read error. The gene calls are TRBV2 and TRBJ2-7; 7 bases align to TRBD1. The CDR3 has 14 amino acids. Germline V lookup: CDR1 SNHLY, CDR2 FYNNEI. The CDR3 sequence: CASSPETGNSPPHF. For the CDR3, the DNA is TGTGCCAGCAGTCCGGAGACAGGGAATTCACCCCCCCACTTC.

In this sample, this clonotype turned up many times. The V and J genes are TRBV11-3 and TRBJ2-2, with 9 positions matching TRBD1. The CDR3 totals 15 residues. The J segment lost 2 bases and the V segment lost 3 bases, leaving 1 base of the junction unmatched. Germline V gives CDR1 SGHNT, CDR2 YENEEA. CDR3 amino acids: CASSLGQGNTGELFF. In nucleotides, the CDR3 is TGTGCCAGCAGCTTGGGACAGGGAAACACCGGGGAGCTGTTTTTT.

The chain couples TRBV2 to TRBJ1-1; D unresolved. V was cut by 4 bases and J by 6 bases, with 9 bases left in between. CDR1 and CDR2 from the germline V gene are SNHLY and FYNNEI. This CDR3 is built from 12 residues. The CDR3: CASSVSVAEAFF. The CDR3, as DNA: TGTGCCAGCAGTGTTTCTGTGGCTGAAGCTTTCTTT.

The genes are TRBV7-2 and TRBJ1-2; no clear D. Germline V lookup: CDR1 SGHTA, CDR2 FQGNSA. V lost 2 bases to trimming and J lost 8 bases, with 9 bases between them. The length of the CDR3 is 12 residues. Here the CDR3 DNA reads TGTGCCAGCAGCTTAATGTTACTGGGCTACACCTTC. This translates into CASSLMLLGYTF.

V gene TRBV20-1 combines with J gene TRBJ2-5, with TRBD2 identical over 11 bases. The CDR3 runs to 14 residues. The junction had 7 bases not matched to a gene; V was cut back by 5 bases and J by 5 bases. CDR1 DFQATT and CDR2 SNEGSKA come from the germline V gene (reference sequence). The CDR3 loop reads CSAGLTSGMETQYF. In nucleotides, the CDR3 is TGCAGTGCTGGACTGACTAGCGGGATGGAGACCCAGTACTTC.

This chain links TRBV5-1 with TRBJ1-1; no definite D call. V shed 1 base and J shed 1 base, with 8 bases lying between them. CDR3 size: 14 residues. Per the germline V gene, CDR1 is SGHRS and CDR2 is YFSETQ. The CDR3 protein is CASSLLAENTEAFF. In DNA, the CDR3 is TGCGCCAGCAGCTTGTTGGCGGAGAACACTGAAGCTTTCTTT.

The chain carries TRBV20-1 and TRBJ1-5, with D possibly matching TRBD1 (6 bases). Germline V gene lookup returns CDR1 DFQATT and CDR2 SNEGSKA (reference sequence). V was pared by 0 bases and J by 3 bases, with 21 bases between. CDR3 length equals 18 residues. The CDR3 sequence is CSARDPWGRGANNQPQHF. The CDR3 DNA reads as TGCAGTGCTAGAGATCCCTGGGGGCGGGGAGCTAACAATCAGCCCCAGCATTTT.

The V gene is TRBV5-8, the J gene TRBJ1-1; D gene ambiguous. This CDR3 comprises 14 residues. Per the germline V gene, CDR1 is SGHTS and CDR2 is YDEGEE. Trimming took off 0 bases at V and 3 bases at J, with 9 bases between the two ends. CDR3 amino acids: CASSLGETDTEAFF. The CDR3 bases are TGTGCCAGCAGCTTGGGTGAGACGGACACTGAAGCTTTCTTT.

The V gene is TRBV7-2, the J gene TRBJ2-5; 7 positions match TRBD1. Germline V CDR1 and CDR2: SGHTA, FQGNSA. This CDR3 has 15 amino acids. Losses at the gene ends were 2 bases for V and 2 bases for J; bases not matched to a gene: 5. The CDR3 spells CASSLIWTGQETQYF. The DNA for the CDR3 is TGTGCCAGCAGCTTAATATGGACAGGACAAGAGACCCAGTACTTC.

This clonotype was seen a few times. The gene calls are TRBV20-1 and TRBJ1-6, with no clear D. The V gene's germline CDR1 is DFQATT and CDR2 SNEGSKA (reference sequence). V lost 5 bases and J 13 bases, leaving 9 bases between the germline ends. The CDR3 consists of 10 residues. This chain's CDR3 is CSAPVFPLHF. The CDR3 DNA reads TGCAGTGCTCCCGTATTTCCCCTCCACTTT.

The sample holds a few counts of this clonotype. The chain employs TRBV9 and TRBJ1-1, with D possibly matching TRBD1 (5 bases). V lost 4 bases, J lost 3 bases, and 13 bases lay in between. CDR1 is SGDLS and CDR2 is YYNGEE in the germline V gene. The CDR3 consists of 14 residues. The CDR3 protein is CASSQGSWDTEAFF. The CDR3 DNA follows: TGTGCCAGCAGCCAGGGATCCTGGGACACTGAAGCTTTCTTT.

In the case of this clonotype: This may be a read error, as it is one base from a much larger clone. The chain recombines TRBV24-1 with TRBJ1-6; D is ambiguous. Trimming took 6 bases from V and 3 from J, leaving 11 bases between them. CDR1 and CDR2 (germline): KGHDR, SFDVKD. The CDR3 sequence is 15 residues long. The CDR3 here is CATSFVVGYNSPLHF. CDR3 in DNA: TGTGCCACCAGTTTTGTGGTTGGCTATAATTCACCCCTCCACTTT.

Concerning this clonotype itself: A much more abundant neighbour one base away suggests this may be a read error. CDR3 sequence reads: CASSIDRWGRTQYF. CDR3 DNA: TGTGCCAGTAGTATAGATAGGTGGGGGAGGACCCAGTACTTC. The chain couples TRBV19 to TRBJ2-5; D possibly matches TRBD1 or TRBD2 (5 bases each). The CDR3 extends over 14 amino acids. V was pared by 0 bases and J by 7 bases, with 12 bases between. Per germline, CDR1 LNHDA and CDR2 SQIVND (reference sequence).

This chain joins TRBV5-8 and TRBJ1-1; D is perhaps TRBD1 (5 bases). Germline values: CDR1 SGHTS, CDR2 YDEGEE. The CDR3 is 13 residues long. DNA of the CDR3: TGTACCACCACTTGGGGCATGAACACTGAAGCTTTCTTT. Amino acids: CTTTWGMNTEAFF.

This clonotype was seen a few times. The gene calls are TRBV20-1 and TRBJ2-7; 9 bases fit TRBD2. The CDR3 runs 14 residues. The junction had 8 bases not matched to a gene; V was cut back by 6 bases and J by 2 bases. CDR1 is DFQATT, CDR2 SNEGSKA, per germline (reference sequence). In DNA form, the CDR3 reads TGCAGTGCAGACCGGACTAGCGCAGCCTACGAGCAGTACTTC. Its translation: CSADRTSAAYEQYF.

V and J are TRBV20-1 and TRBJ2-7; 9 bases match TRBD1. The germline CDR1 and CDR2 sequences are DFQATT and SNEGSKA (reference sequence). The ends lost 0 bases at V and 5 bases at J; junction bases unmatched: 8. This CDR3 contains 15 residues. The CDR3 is CSARDSGTGSHEQYF. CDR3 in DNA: TGCAGTGCTAGAGACTCCGGGACAGGGTCCCACGAGCAGTACTTC.

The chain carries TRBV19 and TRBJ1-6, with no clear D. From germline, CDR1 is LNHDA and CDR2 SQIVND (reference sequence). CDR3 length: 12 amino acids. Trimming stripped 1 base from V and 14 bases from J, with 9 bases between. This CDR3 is CASSIGGSSLHF. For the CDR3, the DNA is TGTGCCAGTAGTATAGGAGGGTCTTCCCTCCACTTT.

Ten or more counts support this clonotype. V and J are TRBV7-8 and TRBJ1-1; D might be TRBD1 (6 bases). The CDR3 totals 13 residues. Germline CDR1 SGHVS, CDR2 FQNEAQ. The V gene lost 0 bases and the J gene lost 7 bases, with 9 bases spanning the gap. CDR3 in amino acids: CASSLALTGEAFF. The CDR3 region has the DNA TGTGCCAGCAGCTTAGCCCTGACAGGTGAAGCTTTCTTT.